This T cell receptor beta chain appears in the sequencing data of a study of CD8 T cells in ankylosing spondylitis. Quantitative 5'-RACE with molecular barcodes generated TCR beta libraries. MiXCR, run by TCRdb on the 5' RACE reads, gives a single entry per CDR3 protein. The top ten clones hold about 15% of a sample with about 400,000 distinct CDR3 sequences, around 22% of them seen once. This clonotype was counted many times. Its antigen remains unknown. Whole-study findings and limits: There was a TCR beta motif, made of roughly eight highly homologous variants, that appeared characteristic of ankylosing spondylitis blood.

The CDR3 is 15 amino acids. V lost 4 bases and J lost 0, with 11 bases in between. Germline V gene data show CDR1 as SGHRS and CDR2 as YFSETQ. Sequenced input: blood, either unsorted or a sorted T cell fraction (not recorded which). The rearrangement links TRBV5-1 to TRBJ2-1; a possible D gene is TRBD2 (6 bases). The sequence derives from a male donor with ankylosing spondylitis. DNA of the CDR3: TGCGCCAGCAGCCAAGACGGGAGCTCCTACAATGAGCAGTTCTTC. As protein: CASSQDGSSYNEQFF.